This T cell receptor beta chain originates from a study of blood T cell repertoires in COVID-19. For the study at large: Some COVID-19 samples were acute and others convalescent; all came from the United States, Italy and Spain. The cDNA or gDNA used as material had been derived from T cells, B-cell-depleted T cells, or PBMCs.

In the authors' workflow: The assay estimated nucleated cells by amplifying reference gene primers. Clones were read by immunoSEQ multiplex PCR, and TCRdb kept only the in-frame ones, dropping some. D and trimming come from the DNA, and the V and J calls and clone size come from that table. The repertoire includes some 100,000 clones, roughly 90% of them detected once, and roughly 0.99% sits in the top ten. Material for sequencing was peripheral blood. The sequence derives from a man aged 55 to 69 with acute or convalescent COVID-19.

CDR3 coding DNA: TGTGCCAGCAGTTTTACAGGGACACTCCGCCTAGTAGGCTACACCTTC. Translating gives CASSFTGTLRLVGYTF. The gene calls are TRBV28 and TRBJ1-2, with a possible D match to TRBD1 (6 bases). The V end was cut by 3 bases, the J end by 8 bases, with 22 bases between. CDR3 length: 16 amino acids. The germline CDR1 and CDR2 sequences are MDHEN and SYDVKM.